Following are 22 T cell receptor beta chains from one sample sequenced in a study of cytomegalovirus exposure and HLA in healthy donors. The data were produced by immunoSEQ multiplex PCR, yet TCRdb's version contains in-frame clones alone and is incomplete. The sample shows some 98,000 clones, about 90% of them seen only once. The sample consisted of PBMCs. The source is a man aged 18 to 30 in good health and CMV-seropositive.

The CDR3 DNA sequence: TGTGCCAGCAGGAATATTGACAGGGGGCGTGAAGAGCAGTACTTC. Translation: CASRNIDRGREEQYF. The V call is TRBV28, the J call TRBJ2-7; 10 positions agree with TRBD1. CDR1 is MDHEN and CDR2 is SYDVKM in the germline V gene. Losses at the gene ends were 6 bases for V and 7 bases for J; bases not matched to a gene: 12. The CDR3 consists of 15 residues.

The gene calls are TRBV2 and TRBJ2-7; D gene uncertain. The length of the CDR3 is 13 residues. CDR1 and CDR2 from the germline V gene are SNHLY and FYNNEI. The ends were cut back, 8 bases at V and 10 bases at J, with 21 bases in the middle. CDR3 amino acids: CASGPSSLGSQYF. DNA of the CDR3: TGTGCCAGCGGTCCTAGTTCACTCGGAAGCCAGTACTTC. Full variable domain (rest looked up from reference TRBV2 and TRBJ2-7): EPEVTQTPSHQVTQMGQEVILRCVPISNHLYFYWYRQILGQKVEFLVSFYNNEISEKSEIFDDQFSVERPDGSNFTLKIRSTKLEDSAMYFCASGPSSLGSQYFGPGTRLTVT.

This chain joins TRBV7-8 and TRBJ1-4; 12 positions match TRBD1. Germline assignment: CDR1 SGHVS and CDR2 FQNEAQ. V was clipped by 2 bases and J by 7 bases; unmatched bases: 5. The CDR3 runs 16 residues. The CDR3 coding sequence is TGTGCCAGCAGCTTAATGGGACAGGGGGCGAGTGAAAAACTGTTTTTT. Residues: CASSLMGQGASEKLFF.

This chain uses TRBV29-1 with TRBJ1-2; no reliable D call. This CDR3 is 13 amino acids long. V shed 1 base and J shed 2 bases, with 8 bases lying between them. CDR1 and CDR2 from the germline V gene are SQVTM and ANQGSEA. CDR3 amino acids: CSVEGTANYGYTF. CDR3 sequence (DNA): TGCAGCGTTGAAGGGACTGCGAACTATGGCTACACCTTC.

The chain has TRBV4-1 and TRBJ1-1, with D unclear. Germline V gives CDR1 MGHRA, CDR2 YSYEKL. V gave up 1 base and J gave up 1 base, with 13 bases separating them. The CDR3 length is 16 residues. The CDR3 nucleotides are TGCGCCAGCAGCCAAGGGCCAGGCAGAACGAACACTGAAGCTTTCTTT. Residues: CASSQGPGRTNTEAFF.

In this sample, this clone turned up once. The chain carries TRBV4-3 and TRBJ2-5; a weak D match, TRBD1 (5 bases). This CDR3 spans 13 amino acids. Trimming stripped 6 bases from V and 1 base from J, with 9 bases between. The germline V gene encodes CDR1 LGHNA and CDR2 YSLEER. CDR3 sequence reads: CASSLQGQETQYF. The CDR3 nucleotides are TGCGCCAGCAGTCTCCAGGGCCAAGAGACCCAGTACTTC.

This chain connects TRBV19 to TRBJ2-7; 9 bases align to TRBD1. The J segment lost 3 bases and the V segment lost 4 bases, leaving 7 bases of the junction unmatched. CDR3 length equals 15 residues. Germline V gene lookup returns CDR1 LNHDA and CDR2 SQIVND (reference sequence). The chain's CDR3 is CASSRSPGQGYEQYF. CDR3 in DNA: TGTGCCAGTAGTAGATCTCCGGGACAGGGCTACGAGCAGTACTTC.

The rearrangement uses TRBV28 and TRBJ2-2, with D possibly TRBD2 on 5 matching bases. With 2 bases removed from V and 4 bases from J, the gap between germline ends came to 11 bases. This CDR3 has 15 residues. The V gene's germline CDR1 is MDHEN and CDR2 SYDVKM. CDR3 residues: CASSLRLARTGELFF. The DNA of the CDR3 is TGTGCCAGCAGTTTACGTCTAGCTCGCACCGGGGAGCTGTTTTTT. Using reference TRBV28 and TRBJ2-2 for the parts outside the CDR3, the full variable domain is DVKVTQSSRYLVKRTGEKVFLECVQDMDHENMFWYRQDPGLGLRLIYFSYDVKMKEKGDIPEGYSVSREKKERFSLILESASTNQTSMYLCASSLRLARTGELFFGEGSRLTVL.

The chain combines TRBV20-1 with TRBJ1-2, with D uncertain. The CDR3 loop spans 11 amino acids. Germline V gene sequence: CDR1 DFQATT, CDR2 SNEGSKA (reference sequence). V gave up 6 bases and J gave up 4 bases, with 9 bases separating them. The CDR3 sequence is CSAPVLYGYTF. The CDR3 DNA follows: TGCAGTGCCCCAGTGCTCTATGGCTACACCTTC.

The chain recombines TRBV7-8 with TRBJ1-1; D call uncertain. The CDR3 is made up of 13 amino acids. Germline lookup yields CDR1 SGHVS and CDR2 FQNEAQ. Trimming removed 5 bases at V and 4 bases at J, with 11 bases between. The CDR3 reads CASSRGVSTEAFF. The CDR3 bases are TGTGCCAGCAGCCGCGGGGTGAGCACTGAAGCTTTCTTT.

The rearrangement joins TRBV25-1 to TRBJ2-3, with TRBD2 matching 9 bases. This CDR3 is built from 16 residues. Unmatched junction bases numbered 7, after V lost 0 bases and J lost 6 bases. Looked up from germline, CDR1 is MGHDK and CDR2 is SYGVNS. The CDR3 bases are TGTGCCAGCAGTGAATATGGGGCGGGGGGGCAGGATACGCAGTATTTT. Residues: CASSEYGAGGQDTQYF.

The V gene is TRBV4-1, the J gene TRBJ2-7; D is unresolved. V gave up 1 base and J gave up 1 base, with 8 bases separating them. Per the germline V gene, CDR1 is MGHRA and CDR2 is YSYEKL. The CDR3 has 14 residues. DNA for the CDR3: TGCGCCAGCAGCCAAGGGGCCAGGTCCTACGAGCAGTACTTC. Translating it yields CASSQGARSYEQYF.

This clone was counted a single time. This rearrangement joins TRBV9 to TRBJ2-7; D is possibly TRBD1 (5 bases). Germline CDR1 and CDR2: SGDLS and YYNGEE. The CDR3 runs 16 residues. Trimming shortened V by 4 bases and J by 0 bases, and 17 bases separated the two germline ends. CDR3 nucleotide sequence: TGTGCCAGCAGCCTCTCCCCGCAGGGAAGCTCCTACGAGCAGTACTTC. Its protein product is CASSLSPQGSSYEQYF.

The rearrangement uses TRBV19 and TRBJ2-7, with D perhaps TRBD1 (6 bases). The CDR3 has 11 amino acids. Looked up from germline, CDR1 is LNHDA and CDR2 is SQIVND (reference sequence). V was trimmed by 6 bases and J by 4 bases, leaving 7 bases between them. CDR3: CASRRGYEQYF. CDR3 bases: TGTGCCAGTAGAAGGGGGTACGAGCAGTACTTC.

This clone was seen a single time. The chain is built from TRBV27 and TRBJ2-2; D perhaps matches TRBD2 (5 bases). Germline CDR1 MNHEY, CDR2 SMNVEV (reference sequence). This CDR3 is 16 amino acids long. Trimming left V 4 bases short and J 1 base short, with 13 bases between. CDR3 loop: CASSSLGVVNTGELFF. The CDR3 DNA reads TGTGCCAGCAGTTCCCTCGGGGTCGTGAACACCGGGGAGCTGTTTTTT.

The rearrangement uses TRBV5-1 and TRBJ2-3, with 10 bases fitting TRBD1. Per germline, CDR1 SGHRS and CDR2 YFSETQ. Trimming cost V 3 bases and J 4 bases; bases outside gene matches: 8. This CDR3 has 16 amino acids. DNA for the CDR3: TGCGCCAGCAGCTCGGGGACAGGGGTTCTCTCAGATACGCAGTATTTT. Encoded protein: CASSSGTGVLSDTQYF.

The rearrangement uses TRBV10-1 and TRBJ2-3; 10 bases are a match to TRBD2. The germline V gene encodes CDR1 WNHNN and CDR2 SYGVQD (reference sequence). V lost 6 bases, J lost 8 bases, and 8 bases stayed unmatched. This CDR3 spans 14 amino acids. CDR3 residues: CASRESGRAATQYF. The CDR3 DNA reads TGCGCCAGCAGGGAAAGCGGGAGGGCCGCTACGCAGTATTTT.

The rearrangement uses TRBV15 and TRBJ1-5; tentatively, D is TRBD1 (5 bases). Per the germline V gene, CDR1 is LNHNV and CDR2 is YYDKDF (reference sequence). The CDR3 runs to 15 residues. V was trimmed by 3 bases and J by 6 bases, leaving 15 bases between them. CDR3 sequence reads: CATSREPGGVQPQHF. The CDR3 coding sequence is TGTGCCACCAGCAGGGAACCGGGGGGGGTTCAGCCCCAGCATTTT.

The genes are TRBV6-4 and TRBJ2-3; D not resolved. Trimming pared 4 bases from V and 0 bases from J, leaving 8 bases between. Looked up from germline, CDR1 is MRHNA and CDR2 is SNTAGT. The CDR3 covers 14 residues. The CDR3 is CASSAGPSTDTQYF. CDR3 DNA: TGTGCCAGCAGTGCAGGTCCTAGCACAGATACGCAGTATTTT.

This clone was seen a few times. The chain couples TRBV6-6 to TRBJ1-6; TRBD1 matches at 10 bases. CDR3 length equals 16 residues. The germline V gene encodes CDR1 MNHNY and CDR2 SVGAGI (reference sequence). With 5 bases clipped from V and 8 bases from J, the junction kept 9 bases outside the gene matches. The CDR3 nucleotides are TGTGCCAGCAGTACATCCGGGACAGGGGAATATTCACCCCTCCACTTT. The encoded protein is CASSTSGTGEYSPLHF.

The gene calls are TRBV28 and TRBJ1-4; TRBD1 matches at 9 bases. The CDR3 loop spans 15 amino acids. CDR1 is MDHEN and CDR2 is SYDVKM in the germline V gene. Unmatched junction bases numbered 8, after V lost 6 bases and J lost 6 bases. The CDR3: CASSPAGTGYEKLFF. The CDR3, as DNA: TGTGCCAGCAGCCCCGCCGGGACAGGGTATGAAAAACTGTTTTTT.

The V call is TRBV28, the J call TRBJ2-4; D is unclear. The CDR3 sequence is 16 residues long. Trimming pared 1 base from V and 0 bases from J, leaving 10 bases between. The germline CDR1 and CDR2 sequences are MDHEN and SYDVKM. CDR3 coding DNA: TGTGCCAGCAGTTTATTTTCCGGTGTAGCCAAAAACATTCAGTACTTC. It specifies CASSLFSGVAKNIQYF.